Ten or more counts support the clone carrying this T cell receptor beta chain. The target antigen is unknown. The sample comes from a study of human T cells and chemical hapten exposure. Points from the study as a whole: The number of TCRs above 1 in 1000 frequency did not change after DPC sensitization. Expanded TCRs showed more large CDR3 clusters than pre-sensitization or healthy control sets.

Original processing notes: Per-sample TCR counts ranged from 23,224 to 690,600, median roughly 96,000. TCRdb redid the calling of the RACE reads with MiXCR, one entry per CDR3 protein. In this record, the V and J calls reflect TCRdb's handling and not the investigators' own analysis. The sample records tens of thousands of distinct CDR3 sequences, roughly 10% being singletons. Time point here: patch test 2, 6 weeks after DPC sensitization. Treatment: therapeutic diphenylcyclopropenone sensitization with weekly scalp DPC. V was trimmed by 1 base and J by 0 bases, leaving 9 bases between them. Germline values: CDR1 DFQATT, CDR2 SNEGSKA (reference sequence). The CDR3 has 14 residues.

The receptor was derived from a woman aged 25 to 45 with alopecia areata. Some clones in this sample may be carry-over from other donors' samples. This chain connects TRBV20-1 to TRBJ1-2; unclear D gene. Sequenced here: whole blood, sampled in connection with sensitization to the hapten diphenylcyclopropenone (DPC). The CDR3 DNA reads TGCAGTGCTAGAGTGGCCCAAGCTAACTATGGCTACACCTTC. This encodes CSARVAQANYGYTF.